The T cell receptor (beta chain) described here comes from a study of molecular identifiers for immune sequencing clone quantification. Study-wide points: Jurkat TCR RNA spiked in from one cell reportedly remained identifiable amid about a million naive cells. Clones exceeding 20 RNA copies carried over 98% of effector molecules but under 1% of naive-cell molecules.

TCRdb re-called the PCR reads through MiXCR, storing one row per CDR3 protein. The sample includes some 590,000 distinct CDR3 sequences, about 25% seen only once; the top ten take 0.7% to 0.95%. Of note for this clonotype: Its antigen remains unknown.

V was shortened by 6 bases and J by 2 bases, with 10 bases between the two germline ends. Germline CDR1 reads ENHRY; CDR2 reads SYGVKD. The CDR3 is made up of 13 amino acids. Input material: naive CD8+ T cells from blood, with Jurkat cell RNA spiked in. The subset was: FACS-sorted CD8+CD4-CCR7+CD45RA+ naive T cells. The source is a human donor in good health. Some libraries in this study had Jurkat cell RNA spiked in. The chain links TRBV10-3 to TRBJ1-2; tentative D call: TRBD1 (5 bases). The CDR3 loop reads CAISLDSNYGYTF. CDR3 bases: TGTGCCATCAGCCTAGACAGCAACTATGGCTACACCTTC.